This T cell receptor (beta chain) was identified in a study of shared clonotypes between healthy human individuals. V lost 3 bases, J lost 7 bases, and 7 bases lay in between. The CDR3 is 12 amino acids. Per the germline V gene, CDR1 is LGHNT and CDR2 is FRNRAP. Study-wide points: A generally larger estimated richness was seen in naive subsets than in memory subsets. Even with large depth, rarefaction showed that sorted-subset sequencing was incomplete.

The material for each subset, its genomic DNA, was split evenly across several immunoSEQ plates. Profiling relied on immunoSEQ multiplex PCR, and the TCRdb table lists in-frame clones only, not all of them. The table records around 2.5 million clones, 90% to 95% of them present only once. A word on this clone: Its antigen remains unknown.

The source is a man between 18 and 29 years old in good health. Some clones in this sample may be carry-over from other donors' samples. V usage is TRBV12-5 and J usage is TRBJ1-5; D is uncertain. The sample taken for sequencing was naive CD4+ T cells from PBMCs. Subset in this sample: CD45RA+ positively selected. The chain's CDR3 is CASGFGEQPQHF. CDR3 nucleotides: TGTGCTAGTGGTTTTGGGGAACAGCCCCAGCATTTT.